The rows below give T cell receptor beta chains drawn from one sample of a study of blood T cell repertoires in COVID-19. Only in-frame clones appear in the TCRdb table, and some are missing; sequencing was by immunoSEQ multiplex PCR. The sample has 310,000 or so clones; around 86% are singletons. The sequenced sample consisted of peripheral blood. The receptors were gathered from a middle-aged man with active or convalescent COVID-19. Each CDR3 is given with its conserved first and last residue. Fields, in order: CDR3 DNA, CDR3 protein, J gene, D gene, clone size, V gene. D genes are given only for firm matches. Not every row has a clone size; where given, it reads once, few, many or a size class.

CDR3 DNA: TGTGCCAGTAGTACGTCGACAGAGAACTATGGCTACACCTTC
CDR3 protein: CASSTSTENYGYTF
J gene: TRBJ1-2
D gene: NA
clone size: NA
V gene: TRBV19

CDR3 DNA: TGTGCCTGGAGTGTATTAGAGCGAGAGGCTGGCGCTTTCTTT
CDR3 protein: CAWSVLEREAGAFF
J gene: TRBJ1-1
D gene: NA
clone size: few
V gene: TRBV30

CDR3 DNA: TGCAGCGTACAGGGTACGGAGGAGACCCAGTACTTC
CDR3 protein: CSVQGTEETQYF
J gene: TRBJ2-5
D gene: NA
clone size: NA
V gene: TRBV29-1

CDR3 DNA: TGTGCCTGGAGAAGGACAGGGGTTTATAGCTATGGCTACACCTTC
CDR3 protein: CAWRRTGVYSYGYTF
J gene: TRBJ1-2
D gene: TRBD1
clone size: NA
V gene: TRBV30

CDR3 DNA: TGTGCCAGCAGCGCCGGGACAGGGGGGTCCGGGGAGCTGTTTTTT
CDR3 protein: CASSAGTGGSGELFF
J gene: TRBJ2-2
D gene: TRBD1
clone size: NA
V gene: TRBV7-9

CDR3 DNA: TGTGCCAGCAGCCAAGGCGTCTTTTTCGGGGAGCTGTTTTTT
CDR3 protein: CASSQGVFFGELFF
J gene: TRBJ2-2
D gene: NA
clone size: NA
V gene: TRBV14

CDR3 DNA: TGCAGCGTGGGAGCGGGGGGCGACGAGCAGTACTTC
CDR3 protein: CSVGAGGDEQYF
J gene: TRBJ2-7
D gene: TRBD2
clone size: NA
V gene: TRBV29-1

CDR3 DNA: TGTGCCAGCAGAGGGACAGGGGTCACTGAAGCTTTCTTT
CDR3 protein: CASRGTGVTEAFF
J gene: TRBJ1-1
D gene: TRBD1
clone size: NA
V gene: TRBV2

CDR3 DNA: TGTGCCAGCAGCACGCAGGGGATCCACGAGCAGTACTTC
CDR3 protein: CASSTQGIHEQYF
J gene: TRBJ2-7
D gene: NA
clone size: NA
V gene: TRBV5-4

CDR3 DNA: TGTGCCAGCTCACCGGGCAGCTCCTACGAGCAGTACTTC
CDR3 protein: CASSPGSSYEQYF
J gene: TRBJ2-7
D gene: NA
clone size: once
V gene: TRBV18

CDR3 DNA: TGTGCCAGCAGCCCCCAGGGGCGCCAGTCCTACGAGCAGTACTTC
CDR3 protein: CASSPQGRQSYEQYF
J gene: TRBJ2-7
D gene: NA
clone size: NA
V gene: TRBV7-2

CDR3 DNA: TGTGCCAGCAGCGAGGGGCAGGGGGATAGTCAGCCCCAGCATTTT
CDR3 protein: CASSEGQGDSQPQHF
J gene: TRBJ1-5
D gene: TRBD1
clone size: once
V gene: TRBV6-2/TRBV6-3

CDR3 DNA: TGTGCCAGCAGTGAATATACAGATACGCAGTATTTT
CDR3 protein: CASSEYTDTQYF
J gene: TRBJ2-3
D gene: NA
clone size: NA
V gene: TRBV2

CDR3 DNA: TGTGCCAGCAGCCAATCGGGACAGGAACTGTTTTATGGCTACACCTTC
CDR3 protein: CASSQSGQELFYGYTF
J gene: TRBJ1-2
D gene: TRBD1
clone size: NA
V gene: TRBV3-1/TRBV3-2

CDR3 DNA: TGTGCCAGCAGTCTACGAGTAGGGGACACTGAAGCTTTCTTT
CDR3 protein: CASSLRVGDTEAFF
J gene: TRBJ1-1
D gene: NA
clone size: NA
V gene: TRBV28

CDR3 DNA: TGTGCCAGCTCACCAAAAGCACAGGGCCTCAATGAAAAACTGTTTTTT
CDR3 protein: CASSPKAQGLNEKLFF
J gene: TRBJ1-4
D gene: NA
clone size: NA
V gene: TRBV18

CDR3 DNA: TGTGCCAGCAGCTGGGGACAGGGCCTTAGGGATTCACCCCTCCACTTT
CDR3 protein: CASSWGQGLRDSPLHF
J gene: TRBJ1-6
D gene: TRBD1
clone size: NA
V gene: TRBV7-2

CDR3 DNA: TGTGCCAGCAGCGCCAGTCCCTCTGGGGCCAACGTCCTGACTTTC
CDR3 protein: CASSASPSGANVLTF
J gene: TRBJ2-6
D gene: NA
clone size: NA
V gene: TRBV7-3

CDR3 DNA: TGTGCCAGCAGCTTGGGTCCCCGGTTGAGAAACACCATATATTTT
CDR3 protein: CASSLGPRLRNTIYF
J gene: TRBJ1-3
D gene: NA
clone size: NA
V gene: TRBV5-4

CDR3 DNA: TGTGCCAGCAGCGCGGTTTCCGGGACTAGCGGCACAGATACGCAGTATTTT
CDR3 protein: CASSAVSGTSGTDTQYF
J gene: TRBJ2-3
D gene: TRBD2
clone size: NA
V gene: TRBV9

CDR3 DNA: TGCAGCGTTGAAGATGTTAGCGGGGGGGCCGGGAATGAGCAGTTCTTC
CDR3 protein: CSVEDVSGGAGNEQFF
J gene: TRBJ2-1
D gene: TRBD2
clone size: NA
V gene: TRBV29-1

CDR3 DNA: TGTGCCACCAACGTACGAGGGGGCCAAGAGACCCAGTACTTC
CDR3 protein: CATNVRGGQETQYF
J gene: TRBJ2-5
D gene: NA
clone size: NA
V gene: TRBV6-6

CDR3 DNA: TGTGCCAGCAGCCCCATGGCCGGGTACACCGGGGAGCTGTTTTTT
CDR3 protein: CASSPMAGYTGELFF
J gene: TRBJ2-2
D gene: NA
clone size: few
V gene: TRBV11-1

CDR3 DNA: TGTGCCAGTAGACCCCCCGGTCGGGACTACCGTAATGAGCAGTTCTTC
CDR3 protein: CASRPPGRDYRNEQFF
J gene: TRBJ2-1
D gene: TRBD2
clone size: NA
V gene: TRBV19

CDR3 DNA: TGCGCCAGCAGCCAAGATCCGGGGTTCGGGGGGGCCAACGTCCTGACTTTC
CDR3 protein: CASSQDPGFGGANVLTF
J gene: TRBJ2-6
D gene: NA
clone size: NA
V gene: TRBV4-1

CDR3 DNA: TGTGCCAGCTCACCGTTCCCGGGACAGATTAGCTTAGAGTCTGGAAACACCATATATTTT
CDR3 protein: CASSPFPGQISLESGNTIYF
J gene: TRBJ1-3
D gene: TRBD1
clone size: NA
V gene: TRBV18

CDR3 DNA: TGTGCCAGTAGTGCCAAGACCTCGGGACTAGCGGGAGGGAAGCAGTTCTTC
CDR3 protein: CASSAKTSGLAGGKQFF
J gene: TRBJ2-1
D gene: TRBD2
clone size: NA
V gene: TRBV19

CDR3 DNA: TGTGCCAGCAGTTTAGGGGGGGGAGGCGACTTCTATGGCTACACCTTC
CDR3 protein: CASSLGGGGDFYGYTF
J gene: TRBJ1-2
D gene: NA
clone size: NA
V gene: TRBV27

CDR3 DNA: TGTGCCAGCAGCAAAGAGGTAGCGGGAGTTTATCTCGGGGAGCTGTTTTTT
CDR3 protein: CASSKEVAGVYLGELFF
J gene: TRBJ2-2
D gene: NA
clone size: NA
V gene: TRBV21-1

CDR3 DNA: TGTGCCAGCAGTTACGATGCGGGAGGAACAGATACGCAGTATTTT
CDR3 protein: CASSYDAGGTDTQYF
J gene: TRBJ2-3
D gene: TRBD2
clone size: NA
V gene: TRBV6-2/TRBV6-3

CDR3 DNA: TGTGCCAGCAGTCCCCCCATCTCTGGAAACACCATATATTTT
CDR3 protein: CASSPPISGNTIYF
J gene: TRBJ1-3
D gene: NA
clone size: NA
V gene: TRBV28

CDR3 DNA: TGCAGCGTCGAGACTAGCGGGAGCTACGAGCAGTACTTC
CDR3 protein: CSVETSGSYEQYF
J gene: TRBJ2-7
D gene: TRBD2
clone size: NA
V gene: TRBV29-1

CDR3 DNA: TGTGCCAGCAGTTTATTCGGACTAGCGGGAGAATCTGGGGCCAACGTCCTGACTTTC
CDR3 protein: CASSLFGLAGESGANVLTF
J gene: TRBJ2-6
D gene: TRBD2
clone size: once
V gene: TRBV27

CDR3 DNA: TGTGCCAGCAGAGTGGAGCCGCTTGGGGAGCAGTACTTC
CDR3 protein: CASRVEPLGEQYF
J gene: TRBJ2-7
D gene: NA
clone size: NA
V gene: TRBV2

CDR3 DNA: TGTGCCATCAGTGACGATAGCGGGAGACGGACAGATACGCAGTATTTT
CDR3 protein: CAISDDSGRRTDTQYF
J gene: TRBJ2-3
D gene: TRBD2
clone size: NA
V gene: TRBV10-3

CDR3 DNA: TGTGCCAGCAGCTTAGAATCCTACGATACGCAGTATTTT
CDR3 protein: CASSLESYDTQYF
J gene: TRBJ2-3
D gene: NA
clone size: NA
V gene: TRBV11-3

CDR3 DNA: TGTGCCAGCTGGGTGTCGGGACACGAGAACACTGAAGCTTTCTTT
CDR3 protein: CASWVSGHENTEAFF
J gene: TRBJ1-1
D gene: NA
clone size: NA
V gene: TRBV6-5

CDR3 DNA: TGTGCCAGCAGTGATCAGGGCCTCTCCTACGAGCAGTACTTC
CDR3 protein: CASSDQGLSYEQYF
J gene: TRBJ2-7
D gene: NA
clone size: NA
V gene: TRBV6-1

CDR3 DNA: TGTGCCAGCAGCCACCTGAACAGGGGGAACTATGGCTACACCTTC
CDR3 protein: CASSHLNRGNYGYTF
J gene: TRBJ1-2
D gene: TRBD1
clone size: NA
V gene: TRBV14

CDR3 DNA: TGTGCCAGCAGTGATCTCAGGGTAGGGACTGAAGCTTTCTTT
CDR3 protein: CASSDLRVGTEAFF
J gene: TRBJ1-1
D gene: NA
clone size: NA
V gene: TRBV6-1

CDR3 DNA: TGTGCCAGCAGGCTTCTCGGACAGGCTAATGAAAAACTGTTTTTT
CDR3 protein: CASRLLGQANEKLFF
J gene: TRBJ1-4
D gene: TRBD1
clone size: NA
V gene: TRBV27

CDR3 DNA: TGCGCCAGCAGCCAAGGTAGCCGTGGGGAGACCCAGTACTTC
CDR3 protein: CASSQGSRGETQYF
J gene: TRBJ2-5
D gene: NA
clone size: NA
V gene: TRBV4-3

CDR3 DNA: TGTGCCACCAGTGATATGCGGGCGGAGACCCAGTACTTC
CDR3 protein: CATSDMRAETQYF
J gene: TRBJ2-5
D gene: NA
clone size: NA
V gene: TRBV24-1

CDR3 DNA: TGTGCCAGCAGCTCCGGGGAGGGTCAGCCCCAGCATTTT
CDR3 protein: CASSSGEGQPQHF
J gene: TRBJ1-5
D gene: NA
clone size: NA
V gene: TRBV5-6

CDR3 DNA: TGTGCCAGCTCCCGCGGGACAGCCGCGAACACCGGGGAGCTGTTTTTT
CDR3 protein: CASSRGTAANTGELFF
J gene: TRBJ2-2
D gene: NA
clone size: few
V gene: TRBV18

CDR3 DNA: TGTGCCAGTAGTATATGGGGCGCGGACACCGGGGAGCTGTTTTTT
CDR3 protein: CASSIWGADTGELFF
J gene: TRBJ2-2
D gene: NA
clone size: NA
V gene: TRBV19

CDR3 DNA: TGCAGCGTTGAAGATATCGGGGTCGGGCGGGGCACTGAAGCTTTCTTT
CDR3 protein: CSVEDIGVGRGTEAFF
J gene: TRBJ1-1
D gene: NA
clone size: NA
V gene: TRBV29-1

CDR3 DNA: TGCGCCAGCAGCCGAGGTGCGGGGGGCTACGAGCAGTACTTC
CDR3 protein: CASSRGAGGYEQYF
J gene: TRBJ2-7
D gene: TRBD2
clone size: once
V gene: TRBV4-3

CDR3 DNA: TGTGCCAGTAGTAGGACATCGGACGAGCAGTACTTC
CDR3 protein: CASSRTSDEQYF
J gene: TRBJ2-7
D gene: NA
clone size: NA
V gene: TRBV19

CDR3 DNA: TGTGCCACCAGCAGAGATGTCCTCTCTGGAAACACCATATATTTT
CDR3 protein: CATSRDVLSGNTIYF
J gene: TRBJ1-3
D gene: NA
clone size: NA
V gene: TRBV15

CDR3 DNA: TGTGCCAGCCGGGGGGGGCTGGAGAGCAATCAGCCCCAGCATTTT
CDR3 protein: CASRGGLESNQPQHF
J gene: TRBJ1-5
D gene: NA
clone size: NA
V gene: TRBV27

CDR3 DNA: TGTGCCAGCAGTACCTTTCTCGGGACAGTGTACGAGCAGTACTTC
CDR3 protein: CASSTFLGTVYEQYF
J gene: TRBJ2-7
D gene: TRBD1
clone size: NA
V gene: TRBV28

CDR3 DNA: TGTGCCAGCAGCTTAGCCGGCAGCCTCGGGAGGGACACCTTC
CDR3 protein: CASSLAGSLGRDTF
J gene: TRBJ1-2
D gene: NA
clone size: NA
V gene: TRBV7-9